The clone carrying this T cell receptor delta chain was counted only a few times. A much larger clone differs by one base, so this may be a read error. The V gene's germline CDR1 is TSWWSYY and CDR2 QGS. There are 17 residues in the CDR3. After removal of 2 bases from V and 10 bases from J, the junction contained 13 bases not matched to a gene. The sample comes from a study of gamma-delta T cells after stem cell transplantation. TCRdb made new clone calls on the RT-PCR reads using CATT. Among about 7,800 delta-chain clones listed, just over 14% were seen once. This chain connects TRDV1 to TRDJ1; 13 bases are a match to TRDD3. Sequencing was done on a sample of gamma-delta T cells. The clonotype comes from a human donor. It is not recorded whose cells these are; they may come from a transplant donor. The CDR3 DNA follows: TGTGCTCTTGGGGAAACGGCCTACTGGGGGATACGCGGCCCACTCATCTTT. Translating it yields CALGETAYWGIRGPLIF.